This TCR beta chain derives from a study of cytomegalovirus exposure and HLA in healthy donors. Study background: A prior analysis found fewer than 120 million unique TCR beta sequences from around 200 million T cells. Study-level findings and limits: Rare TCR sequences predominated, though certain public TCRs were found in many donors. Testing in vitro showed a few CMV-associated chains specific for CMV antigens.

Use of 60 Vbeta and 13 Jbeta primers characterized the PCR. Generated by immunoSEQ multiplex PCR, the TCRdb table keeps only in-frame clones and is missing some. The sample consists of tens of thousands of clones, less than 75% of them appearing once. Unmatched junction bases numbered 6, after V lost 4 bases and J lost 2 bases. This CDR3 has 15 amino acids. The germline CDR1 and CDR2 sequences are SNHLY and FYNNEI. For this clone: Its antigen is not known.

The rearrangement uses TRBV2 and TRBJ2-3; 7 bases map to TRBD2. Material: PBMCs. This clonotype originated in a woman in her forties or fifties in good health and CMV-seropositive. CDR3 nucleotide sequence: TGTGCCAGCAGTGGAGAAGCGGGGCACACAGATACGCAGTATTTT. This translates into CASSGEAGHTDTQYF.